This T cell receptor beta chain stems from a study of neoadjuvant anti-PD-1 for oral cavity cancer (dated by TCRdb to the early 2020s). A note on the overall study: Before undergoing curative-intent surgical resection, most patients got three to four biweekly nivolumab doses at 3 mg/kg. A fourth nivolumab dose was given around day 43 to patients without progression, and definitive surgical resection was performed in those patients on days 50-56. Under RECIST 1.1, a patient counted as a responder if showing complete response, partial response or stable disease, and as a non-responder if showing progression. The parent correlative cohort had 12 to 13 patients and a response rate of over 25%. Study-wide findings and limitations: After neoadjuvant nivolumab, T cell clonality (Gini index) in PBMCs was significantly higher in non-responders than in responders. Higher pretreatment blood Treg/Th17 ratios correlated with both higher pretreatment blood TCRbeta clonality and lower post-treatment tumor TCRbeta clonality. Only a few patients per response group were included in the TCR analyses, and larger cohorts for validation were called for by the authors.

For deep sequencing, each PBMC sample was run in six replicates, with libraries mostly built from roughly 460 ng of input genomic DNA. The immunoSEQ hsTCRbeta kit was used to prepare TCRbeta libraries, following the manufacturer's instructions. An Illumina NovaSeq 6000 S4 flow cell was used to sequence the final libraries, which had first been combined to 3 nM. Per the authors' processing: Raw data preprocessing and quality control were performed with the immunoSEQ Analyzer. The analysis was limited to productive rearrangements, and each clonotype was defined by a unique CDR3 amino acid sequence. Using the R package tcR, the researchers computed the Gini-Simpson index as their estimate of repertoire clonality. Gini indices were compared with Student's t test, and associations with tumor size change were assessed by Pearson correlation. Sourced from immuneACCESS, this table was stored by TCRdb with only in-frame sequences that have V and J called. A share of the clones is absent; for the studies checked, an unresolved V gene accounts for under half, and the remainder has no known explanation. V and J calls and clone size are copied from that table; D and trimming were computed from the DNA. This sample comprises fewer than 8,000 clones, about three fifths of them detected only once. The top ten clones comprise roughly 3.2% of the sample.

Remarks on this clone: Its antigen specificity is not known. Base qualities were left out, and no much larger clone turns up one base away.

The time point label for this specimen denotes: after neoadjuvant nivolumab, at surgical resection. Patients were newly diagnosed with stage II-IVA oral cavity squamous cell carcinoma and had received no prior systemic or radiation treatment. The cohort consisted of patients with HPV-negative, locally advanced oral cavity squamous cell carcinoma. Peripheral blood mononuclear cells were analyzed directly, without maintenance or expansion in culture. Samples were obtained from a longitudinal correlative study of a single-arm phase II trial of neoadjuvant nivolumab in oral cavity squamous cell carcinoma. Subject-matched pre- and post-treatment PBMCs and tumors from three responders and three non-responders were subjected to genomic DNA-based TCRbeta sequencing. Peripheral blood mononuclear cells were collected before nivolumab treatment and again after treatment, at the time of surgery. The Maxwell RSC DNA from Cells kit was used to extract genomic DNA from PBMCs.

This clonotype was sampled from a person aged 35 to 85 with oral cavity squamous cell carcinoma. The sequenced sample was PBMCs, obtained after nivolumab (anti-PD-1) treatment.

The CDR3 protein: CASSPEGRGNQPQHF. The DNA sequence is given as TGTGCCAGCTCACCAGAGGGGCGAGGCAATCAGCCCCAGCATTTT. This sequence uses TRBV18 and TRBJ1-5, and possibly TRBD1, on 5 matching bases. In the germline V gene, CDR1 corresponds to KGHSH and CDR2 to LQKENI. There are 15 amino acids in the CDR3, from cysteine to phenylalanine inclusive. Kept here is only the CDR3 DNA, which spans 45 bases and is read in frame from base 1. Between the V and J ends, shortened by 2 bases and 2 bases respectively, the junction contains 10 bases.